This TCR beta chain originates from a study of blood T cell repertoires in COVID-19. About the study: Acute-phase and convalescent COVID-19 samples originated in the United States, Italy and Spain. Sample material is recorded as cDNA or gDNA derived from T cells, B-cell-depleted T cells, or PBMCs.

Original processing methods: Amplified reference gene primers provided the basis for estimating nucleated cell counts. Clones were sequenced by immunoSEQ multiplex PCR, and TCRdb holds only the in-frame ones, with some missing. V and J calls and clone size are as listed in that table; D and trimming were resolved from the DNA. The sample lists over 45,000 clones, less than 90% seen once, with roughly an eighth in the top ten. Germline CDR1 and CDR2: ENHRY and SYGVKD. CDR3 length: 13 amino acids. After removal of 10 bases from V and 1 base from J, the junction contained 5 bases not matched to a gene. The J gene is TRBJ1-1, the V gene TRBV10-3; 8 bases are a match to TRBD1. The receptor comes from a human donor in a cohort sampled during active COVID-19. The specimen was peripheral blood. The CDR3: CANNRGENTEAFF. The CDR3 DNA reads TGTGCCAATAACAGGGGGGAGAACACTGAAGCTTTCTTT.